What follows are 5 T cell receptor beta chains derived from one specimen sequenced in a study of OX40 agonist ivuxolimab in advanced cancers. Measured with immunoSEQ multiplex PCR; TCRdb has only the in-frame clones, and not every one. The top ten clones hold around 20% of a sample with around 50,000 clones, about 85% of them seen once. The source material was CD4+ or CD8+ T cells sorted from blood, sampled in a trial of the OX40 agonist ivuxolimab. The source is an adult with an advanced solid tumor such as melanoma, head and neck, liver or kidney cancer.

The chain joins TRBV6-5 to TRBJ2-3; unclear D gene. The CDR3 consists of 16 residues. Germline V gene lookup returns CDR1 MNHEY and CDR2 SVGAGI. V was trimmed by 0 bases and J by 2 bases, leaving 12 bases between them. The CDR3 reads CASSYSGLAPTDTQYF. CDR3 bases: TGTGCCAGCAGTTACTCAGGGTTAGCCCCCACAGATACGCAGTATTTT.

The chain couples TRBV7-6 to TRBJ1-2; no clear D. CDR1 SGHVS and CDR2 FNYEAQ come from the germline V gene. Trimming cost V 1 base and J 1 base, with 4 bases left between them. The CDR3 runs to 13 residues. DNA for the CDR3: TGTGCCAGCAGCTTAGGCATTAACTATGGCTACACCTTC. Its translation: CASSLGINYGYTF.

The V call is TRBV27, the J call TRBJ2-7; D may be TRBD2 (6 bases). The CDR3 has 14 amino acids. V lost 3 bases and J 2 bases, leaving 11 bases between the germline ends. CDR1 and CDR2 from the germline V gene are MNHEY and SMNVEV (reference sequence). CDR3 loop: CASSFTRGTYEQYF. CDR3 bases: TGTGCCAGCAGTTTTACGCGGGGAACCTACGAGCAGTACTTC.

CDR3 residues: CASSLVVTPRGEKLFF. DNA of the CDR3: TGTGCCAGCAGCTTAGTTGTCACTCCGAGGGGTGAAAAACTGTTTTTT. This chain joins TRBV7-6 and TRBJ1-4; a possible D gene is TRBD1 (5 bases). Trimming took off 1 base at V and 7 bases at J, with 16 bases between the two ends. The CDR3 sequence is 16 residues long. Germline assignment: CDR1 SGHVS and CDR2 FNYEAQ. Full variable domain (missing parts from reference TRBV7-6 and TRBJ1-4): GAGVSQSPRYKVTKRGQDVALRCDPISGHVSLYWYRQALGQGPEFLTYFNYEAQQDKSGLPNDRFSAERPEGSISTLTIQRTEQRDSAMYRCASSLVVTPRGEKLFFGSGTQLSVL.

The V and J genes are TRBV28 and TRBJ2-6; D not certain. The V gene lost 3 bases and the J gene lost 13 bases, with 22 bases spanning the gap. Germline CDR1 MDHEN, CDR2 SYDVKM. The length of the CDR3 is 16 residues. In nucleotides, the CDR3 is TGTGCCAGCAGTTTGGAAGGTCTCGGAACAGTTGAGGTCCTGACTTTC. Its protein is CASSLEGLGTVEVLTF.